A selection of T cell receptor beta chains follows, all from one sample in a study of cytomegalovirus exposure and HLA in healthy donors. Data came from immunoSEQ multiplex PCR; TCRdb stores just in-frame clones and leaves some out. The sample includes about 150,000 clones, about 80% of them seen just once. Sequencing was done on a sample of PBMCs. The receptors stem from a woman aged 40 to 50 in good health and CMV-seronegative. Each CDR3 is given with its conserved first and last residue. A D gene is named only where the DNA matches it firmly. The size field is filled for only some rows; it gives once, few, many or a size class.

>TRBV4-3|TRBD2|TRBJ2-7|NA
CASSQDRLAGGYEQYF
TGCGCCAGCAGCCAAGATCGTCTAGCGGGAGGGTACGAGCAGTACTTC
>TRBV2|NA|TRBJ2-5|few
CASRPTVQETQYF
TGTGCCAGCAGACCGACAGTCCAAGAGACCCAGTACTTC
>TRBV30|NA|TRBJ2-6|NA
CAREGSGANVLTF
TGTGCACGTGAGGGTTCTGGGGCCAACGTCCTGACTTTC
>TRBV6-5|NA|TRBJ2-1|NA
CATRQYNEQFF
TGTGCCACTCGACAGTACAATGAGCAGTTCTTC
>TRBV28|NA|TRBJ2-7|NA
CASRSTGKSSYEQYF
TGTGCCAGCAGATCGACAGGAAAAAGCTCCTACGAGCAGTACTTC
>TRBV21-1|NA|TRBJ2-3|NA
CASSTPILAGGPGEGTDTQYF
TGTGCCAGCAGCACTCCTATTCTAGCGGGAGGGCCTGGAGAAGGCACAGATACGCAGTATTTT
>TRBV10-3|NA|TRBJ2-1|NA
CAISDNYNEQFF
TGTGCCATCAGTGACAATTACAATGAGCAGTTCTTC
>TRBV7-6|TRBD2|TRBJ2-3|NA
CASSTRLAGGTDTQYF
TGTGCCAGCAGTACGCGACTAGCGGGAGGCACAGATACGCAGTATTTT
>TRBV29-1|NA|TRBJ2-5|NA
CSVGQGLETQYF
TGCAGCGTTGGGCAGGGCCTGGAGACCCAGTACTTC
>TRBV6-6|NA|TRBJ1-3|NA
CASSYEQVSGNTIYF
TGTGCCAGCAGTTACGAACAAGTCTCTGGAAACACCATATATTTT
>TRBV5-4|NA|TRBJ2-5|NA
CASSVGTSEETQYF
TGTGCCAGCAGCGTCGGGACTTCGGAAGAGACCCAGTACTTC
>TRBV7-9|NA|TRBJ2-7|NA
CASSFAVLDSYEQYF
TGTGCCAGCAGCTTTGCAGTGCTAGATTCCTACGAGCAGTACTTC
>TRBV28|NA|TRBJ1-2|NA
CASEGQPIYGYTF
TGTGCCAGTGAAGGACAGCCTATCTATGGCTACACCTTC
>TRBV5-1|TRBD1|TRBJ1-2|NA
CASSPGQAINYGYTF
TGCGCCAGCAGCCCGGGACAGGCGATTAACTATGGCTACACCTTC
>TRBV7-9|NA|TRBJ1-1|NA
CASSLDSTEAFF
TGTGCCAGCAGCTTAGACAGCACTGAAGCTTTCTTT
>TRBV7-2|TRBD2|TRBJ2-4|few
CASSLERTSGTLAKNIQYF
TGTGCCAGCAGCTTAGAGCGAACTAGCGGGACTCTAGCCAAAAACATTCAGTACTTC
>TRBV7-2|TRBD1|TRBJ1-3|NA
CASSLRAGTAISGNTIYF
TGTGCCAGCAGCTTAAGAGCCGGGACAGCCATCTCTGGAAACACCATATATTTT
>TRBV30|TRBD2|TRBJ2-3|NA
CAWRAGTSATDTQYF
TGTGCCTGGAGAGCCGGGACTAGCGCCACAGATACGCAGTATTTT
>TRBV5-1|TRBD1|TRBJ1-1|NA
CASSLIDRGISTEAFF
TGCGCCAGCAGCTTAATTGACAGGGGTATTTCCACTGAAGCTTTCTTT
>TRBV4-2|TRBD2|TRBJ2-7|few
CASSQEGAGEIYEQYF
TGTGCCAGCAGCCAAGAGGGAGCGGGGGAGATCTACGAGCAGTACTTC
>TRBV5-1|TRBD1|TRBJ2-3|NA
CASSLGGTGVTDTQYF
TGCGCCAGCAGCTTGGGGGGTACAGGGGTCACAGATACGCAGTATTTT
>TRBV6-5|TRBD1|TRBJ2-7|NA
CASSYGTGRNEQYF
TGTGCCAGCAGTTACGGGACAGGGAGAAACGAGCAGTACTTC
>TRBV19|TRBD1|TRBJ2-3|NA
CASSTRTGGRTDTQYF
TGTGCCAGTAGTACCCGGACAGGGGGCAGGACAGATACGCAGTATTTT
>TRBV4-3|TRBD1|TRBJ1-1|once
CASRLTGSNRGTEAFF
TGCGCCAGCAGACTCACCGGCTCTAACAGGGGCACTGAAGCTTTCTTT
>TRBV7-9|TRBD1|TRBJ1-3|NA
CASSYYRGSKGNTIYF
TGTGCCAGCAGTTATTACAGGGGTTCGAAAGGAAACACCATATATTTT
>TRBV2|TRBD1|TRBJ2-5|NA
CASTTGGAPTETQYF
TGTGCCAGCACGACAGGGGGCGCCCCCACGGAGACCCAGTACTTC
>TRBV2|NA|TRBJ1-1|NA
CASSFELLQVRF
TGTGCCAGCAGCTTTGAATTACTTCAGGTCCGTTTT
>TRBV25-1|NA|TRBJ1-2|few
CASSETGKGGYTF
TGTGCCAGCAGTGAGACAGGAAAAGGTGGCTACACCTTC
>TRBV18|TRBD1|TRBJ2-2|NA
CASSPNQGGFGELFF
TGTGCCAGCTCACCCAATCAAGGGGGCTTCGGGGAGCTGTTTTTT
>TRBV7-9|NA|TRBJ2-3|few
CASTSQGDTQYF
TGTGCCAGCACCAGCCAGGGGGATACGCAGTATTTT
>TRBV11-2|NA|TRBJ1-1|NA
CASSLWPVNTEAFF
TGTGCCAGCAGCTTATGGCCCGTGAACACTGAAGCTTTCTTT
>TRBV7-6|TRBD2|TRBJ2-1|NA
CASSRGLLGNEQFF
TGTGCCAGCAGCCGGGGACTACTGGGGAATGAGCAGTTCTTC
>TRBV6-1|NA|TRBJ2-7|NA
CASSLSGGFTDEQYF
TGTGCCAGCAGCCTTAGCGGAGGGTTCACCGACGAGCAGTACTTC
>TRBV4-1|NA|TRBJ2-1|NA
CATSVPQGEQFF
TGCGCCACTTCGGTACCGCAGGGTGAGCAGTTCTTC
>TRBV2|NA|TRBJ2-5|NA
CASSERKAVRETQYF
TGTGCCAGCAGTGAAAGGAAAGCGGTCCGTGAGACCCAGTACTTC
>TRBV4-1|NA|TRBJ2-2|NA
CASSQVGSSGELFF
TGCGCCAGCAGCCAAGTGGGTAGCTCCGGGGAGCTGTTTTTT
>TRBV5-4|NA|TRBJ1-4|once
CASSVGQRNEKLFF
TGTGCCAGCAGCGTAGGACAGCGGAATGAAAAACTGTTTTTT
>TRBV7-2|NA|TRBJ2-6|NA
CASSSTEANGLTF
TGTGCCAGCAGCTCAACGGAGGCCAACGGCCTGACTTTC
>TRBV14|TRBD1|TRBJ2-2|NA
CASSQDRGRMNTGELFF
TGTGCCAGCAGCCAAGATAGGGGGCGGATGAACACCGGGGAGCTGTTTTTT
>TRBV5-4|TRBD2|TRBJ2-3|NA
CASSLLGGGIPTDTQYF
TGTGCCAGCAGCCTGCTTGGGGGGGGGATCCCCACAGATACGCAGTATTTT
>TRBV6-1|NA|TRBJ1-2|NA
CASSTLGLGRGGYTF
TGTGCCAGCAGTACTCTCGGGTTGGGGCGCGGTGGCTACACCTTC
>TRBV21-1|NA|TRBJ2-7|NA
CASSKKSAAYEQYF
TGTGCCAGCAGCAAGAAGAGCGCGGCATACGAGCAGTACTTC
>TRBV7-2|NA|TRBJ1-5|NA
CASSPSQNQPQHF
TGTGCCAGCAGCCCGTCACAGAATCAGCCCCAGCATTTT
>TRBV28|NA|TRBJ1-1|NA
CASSFYGDLNTEAFF
TGTGCCAGCAGTTTCTACGGGGATTTGAACACTGAAGCTTTCTTT
>TRBV5-4|TRBD2|TRBJ2-3|NA
CASSTSGGTDTQYF
TGTGCCAGCAGCACTAGCGGAGGCACAGATACGCAGTATTTT
>TRBV2|TRBD1|TRBJ1-1|NA
CASSVTGTGRAEAFF
TGTGCCAGCAGCGTTACCGGGACAGGGCGTGCTGAAGCTTTCTTT
>TRBV28|NA|TRBJ2-7|NA
CASLMWGPPYEQYF
TGTGCCAGCTTGATGTGGGGGCCTCCCTACGAGCAGTACTTC
>TRBV7-9|NA|TRBJ1-6|NA
CASSRTGSYNSPLHF
TGTGCCAGCAGCCGTACGGGATCCTATAATTCACCCCTCCACTTT
>TRBV6-6|NA|TRBJ2-7|NA
CASRRQQNEQYF
TGTGCCAGCAGGCGACAGCAAAACGAGCAGTACTTC
>TRBV18|NA|TRBJ2-6|once
CASSPATARFAGANVLTF
TGTGCCAGCTCACCAGCGACAGCCCGCTTTGCTGGGGCCAACGTCCTGACTTTC
>TRBV10-1|NA|TRBJ2-1|NA
CASSDRGFNEQFF
TGCGCCAGCAGTGACCGGGGTTTCAATGAGCAGTTCTTC
>TRBV5-6|TRBD1|TRBJ1-2|NA
CASSPGQGSYGYTF
TGTGCCAGCAGCCCGGGACAGGGAAGCTATGGCTACACCTTC
>TRBV7-8|NA|TRBJ2-1|NA
CASSLRVAGYNEQFF
TGTGCCAGCAGCTTAAGAGTCGCGGGTTACAATGAGCAGTTCTTC